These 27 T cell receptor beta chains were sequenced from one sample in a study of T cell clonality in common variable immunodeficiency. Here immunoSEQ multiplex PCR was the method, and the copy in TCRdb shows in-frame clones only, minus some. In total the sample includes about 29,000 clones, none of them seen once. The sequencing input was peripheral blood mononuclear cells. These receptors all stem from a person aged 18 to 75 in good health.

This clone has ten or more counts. Partial CDR3 DNA: TGTGCCAGTAGTATTTCCGGTCCCAGGTCCCCTTTCTATGGC. Residues: CASSISGPRSPFYG. The full CDR3 protein reads CASSISGPRSPFYGYTF. V gene TRBV19 combines with J gene TRBJ1-2; no firm D call. The read terminates 3 residues ahead of where the CDR3 ends, so the germline J gene completes it. From germline, CDR1 is LNHDA and CDR2 SQIVND (reference sequence). The V end was cut by 3 bases, the J end by 4 bases, with 21 bases between. CDR3 length: 17 amino acids. The full variable domain, with the rest looked up from reference TRBV19 and TRBJ1-2, is DGGITQSPKYLFRKEGQNVTLSCEQNLNHDAMYWYRQDPGQGLRLIYYSQIVNDFQKGDIAEGYSVSREKKESFPLTVTSAQKNPTAFYLCASSISGPRSPFYGYTFGSGTRLTVV.

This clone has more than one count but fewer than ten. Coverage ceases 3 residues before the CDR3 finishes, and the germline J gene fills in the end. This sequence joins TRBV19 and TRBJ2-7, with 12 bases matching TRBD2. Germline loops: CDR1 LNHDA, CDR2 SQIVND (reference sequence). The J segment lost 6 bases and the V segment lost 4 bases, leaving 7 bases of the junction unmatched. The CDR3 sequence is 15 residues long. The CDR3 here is CASSTGTSGSVEQYF. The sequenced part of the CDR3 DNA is TGTGCCAGTAGTACCGGGACTAGCGGGTCGGTCGAG.

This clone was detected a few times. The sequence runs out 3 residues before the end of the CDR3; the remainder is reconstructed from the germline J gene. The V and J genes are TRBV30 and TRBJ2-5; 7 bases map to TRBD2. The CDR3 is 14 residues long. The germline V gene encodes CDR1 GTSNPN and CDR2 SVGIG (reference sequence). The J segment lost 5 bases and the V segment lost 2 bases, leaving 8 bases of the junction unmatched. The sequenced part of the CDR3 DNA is TGTGCCTGGAGTATTCGCGGGAGCGGGGAGACC. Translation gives CAWSIRGSGET. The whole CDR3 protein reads CAWSIRGSGETQYF.

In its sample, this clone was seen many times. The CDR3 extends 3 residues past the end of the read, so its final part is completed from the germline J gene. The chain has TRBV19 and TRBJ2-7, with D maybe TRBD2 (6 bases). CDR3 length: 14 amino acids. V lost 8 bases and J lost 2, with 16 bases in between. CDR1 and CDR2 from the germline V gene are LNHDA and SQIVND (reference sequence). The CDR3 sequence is CASAEGRRTYEQYF. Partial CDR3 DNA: TGTGCCAGTGCGGAGGGGCGAAGAACCTACGAG.

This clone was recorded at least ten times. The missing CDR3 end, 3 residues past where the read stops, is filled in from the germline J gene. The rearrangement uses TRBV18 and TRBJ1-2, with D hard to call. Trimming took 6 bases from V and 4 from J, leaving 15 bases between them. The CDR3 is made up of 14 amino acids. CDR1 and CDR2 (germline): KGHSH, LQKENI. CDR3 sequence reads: CASSPNTEAYGYTF. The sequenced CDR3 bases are TGTGCCAGCTCGCCGAACACAGAAGCCTATGGC.

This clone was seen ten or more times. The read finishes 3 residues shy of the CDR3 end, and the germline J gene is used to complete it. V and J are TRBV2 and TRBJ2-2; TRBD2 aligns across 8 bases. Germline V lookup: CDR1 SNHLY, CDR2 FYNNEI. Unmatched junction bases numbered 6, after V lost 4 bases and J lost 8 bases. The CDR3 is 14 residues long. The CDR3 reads CASSVSGGTGELFF. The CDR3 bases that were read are TGTGCCAGCAGTGTGTCGGGAGGGACTGGGGAG.

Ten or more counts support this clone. The sequenced CDR3 bases are TGTGCCAGCTCACGACTACAGGGGCAGAACACTGAA. It specifies CASSRLQGQNTE. The entire CDR3 protein reads CASSRLQGQNTEAFF. The rearrangement links TRBV18 to TRBJ1-1, with TRBD1 matching 7 bases. The read falls 3 residues short of the CDR3 end, and the missing part is taken from the germline J gene. Germline trimming cut 4 bases from V and 1 base from J; bases unmatched to any gene: 6. The CDR3 is made up of 15 amino acids. Germline-derived CDR1 and CDR2 are KGHSH and LQKENI.

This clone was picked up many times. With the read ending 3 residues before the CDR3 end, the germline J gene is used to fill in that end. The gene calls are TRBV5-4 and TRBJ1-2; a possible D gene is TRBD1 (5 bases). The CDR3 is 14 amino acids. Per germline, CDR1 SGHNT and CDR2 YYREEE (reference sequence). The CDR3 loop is CASSLGTGLAGYTF. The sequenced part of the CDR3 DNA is TGTGCCAGCAGCTTGGGAACAGGTCTGGCGGGC. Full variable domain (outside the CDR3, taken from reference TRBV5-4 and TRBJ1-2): ETGVTQSPTHLIKTRGQQVTLRCSSQSGHNTVSWYQQALGQGPQFIFQYYREEENGRGNFPPRFSGLQFPNYSSELNVNALELDDSALYLCASSLGTGLAGYTFGSGTRLTVV.

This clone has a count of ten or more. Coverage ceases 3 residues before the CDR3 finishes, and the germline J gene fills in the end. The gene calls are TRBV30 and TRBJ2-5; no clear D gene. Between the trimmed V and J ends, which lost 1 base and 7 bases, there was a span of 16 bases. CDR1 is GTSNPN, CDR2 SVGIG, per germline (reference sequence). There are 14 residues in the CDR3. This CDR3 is CAWSEASTKGTQYF. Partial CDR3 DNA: TGTGCCTGGAGTGAAGCCAGCACTAAAGGGACC.

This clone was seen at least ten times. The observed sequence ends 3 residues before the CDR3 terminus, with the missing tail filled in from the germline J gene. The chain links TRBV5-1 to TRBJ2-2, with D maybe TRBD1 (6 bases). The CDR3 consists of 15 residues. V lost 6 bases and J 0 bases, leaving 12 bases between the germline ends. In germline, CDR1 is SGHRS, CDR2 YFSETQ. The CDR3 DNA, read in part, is TGCGCCAGCACTCTGGGGGCTGCGAACACCGGGGAG. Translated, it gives CASTLGAANTGE. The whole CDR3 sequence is CASTLGAANTGELFF. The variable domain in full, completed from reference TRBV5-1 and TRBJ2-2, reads KAGVTQTPRYLIKTRGQQVTLSCSPISGHRSVSWYQQTPGQGLQFLFEYFSETQRNKGNFPGRFSGRQFSNSRSEMNVSTLELGDSALYLCASTLGAANTGELFFGEGSRLTVL.

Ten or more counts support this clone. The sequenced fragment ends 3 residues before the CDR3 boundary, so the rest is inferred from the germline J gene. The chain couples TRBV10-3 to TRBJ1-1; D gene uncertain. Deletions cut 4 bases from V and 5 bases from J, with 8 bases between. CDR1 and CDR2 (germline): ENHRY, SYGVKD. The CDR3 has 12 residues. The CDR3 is CAISAIETEAFF. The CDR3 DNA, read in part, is TGTGCCATCAGTGCTATCGAGACTGAA.

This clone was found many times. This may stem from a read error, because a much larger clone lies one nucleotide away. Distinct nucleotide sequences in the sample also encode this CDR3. The covered CDR3 bases are TGCAGTGCTACGCCCACAGGGAAGGGCAGAAACACA. Translating it yields CSATPTGKGRNT. The CDR3 reads in full as CSATPTGKGRNTIYF. This chain joins TRBV20-1 and TRBJ1-3; TRBD1 might be the D (6 bases). The read stops 3 residues short of the end of the CDR3; the missing end is completed from the germline J gene. This CDR3 region has 15 residues. Looked up from germline, CDR1 is DFQATT and CDR2 is SNEGSKA (reference sequence).

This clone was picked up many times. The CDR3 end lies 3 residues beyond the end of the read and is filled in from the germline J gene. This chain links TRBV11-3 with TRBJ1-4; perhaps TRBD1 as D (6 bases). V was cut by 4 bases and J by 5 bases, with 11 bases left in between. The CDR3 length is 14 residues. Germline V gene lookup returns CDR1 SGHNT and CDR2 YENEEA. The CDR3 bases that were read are TGTGCCAGCAGCTGGAGCAGGGGAAATGAAAAA. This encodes CASSWSRGNEK. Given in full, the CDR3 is CASSWSRGNEKLFF.

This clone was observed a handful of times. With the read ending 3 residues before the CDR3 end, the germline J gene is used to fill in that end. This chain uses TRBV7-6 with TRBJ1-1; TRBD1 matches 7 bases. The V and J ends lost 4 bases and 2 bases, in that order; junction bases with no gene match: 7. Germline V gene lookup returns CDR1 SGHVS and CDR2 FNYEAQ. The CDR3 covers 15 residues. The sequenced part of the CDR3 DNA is TGTGCCAGCAGCTCCCGACAGGGTCCAAACACTGAA. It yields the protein CASSSRQGPNTE. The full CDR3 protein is CASSSRQGPNTEAFF. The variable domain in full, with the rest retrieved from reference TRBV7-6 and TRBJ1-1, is GAGVSQSPRYKVTKRGQDVALRCDPISGHVSLYWYRQALGQGPEFLTYFNYEAQQDKSGLPNDRFSAERPEGSISTLTIQRTEQRDSAMYRCASSSRQGPNTEAFFGQGTRLTVV.

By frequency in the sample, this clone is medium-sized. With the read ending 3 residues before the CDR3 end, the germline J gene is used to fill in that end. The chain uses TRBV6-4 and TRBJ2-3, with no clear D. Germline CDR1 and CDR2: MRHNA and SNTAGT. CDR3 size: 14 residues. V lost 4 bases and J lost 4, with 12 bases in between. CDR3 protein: CASSGLESPDTQYF. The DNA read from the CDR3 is TGTGCCAGCAGTGGGCTAGAGAGCCCAGATACG.

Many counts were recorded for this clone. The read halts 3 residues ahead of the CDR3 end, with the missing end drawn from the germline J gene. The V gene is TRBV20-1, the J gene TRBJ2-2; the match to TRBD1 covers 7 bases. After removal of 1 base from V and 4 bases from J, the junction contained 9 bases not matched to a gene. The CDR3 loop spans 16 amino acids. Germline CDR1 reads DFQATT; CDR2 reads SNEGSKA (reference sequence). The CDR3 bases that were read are TGCAGTGCTAGAGTTCCCCGACAGGGTATCACCGGGGAG. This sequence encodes CSARVPRQGITGE. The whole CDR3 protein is CSARVPRQGITGELFF.

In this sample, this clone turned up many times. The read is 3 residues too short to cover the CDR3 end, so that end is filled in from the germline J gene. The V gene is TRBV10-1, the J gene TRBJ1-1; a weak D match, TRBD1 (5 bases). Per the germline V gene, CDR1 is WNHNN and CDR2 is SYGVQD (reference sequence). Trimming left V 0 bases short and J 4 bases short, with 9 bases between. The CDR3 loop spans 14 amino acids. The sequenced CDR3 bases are TGCGCCAGCAGTGAGTCGCGACAGAGCACTGAA. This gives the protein CASSESRQSTE. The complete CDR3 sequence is CASSESRQSTEAFF.

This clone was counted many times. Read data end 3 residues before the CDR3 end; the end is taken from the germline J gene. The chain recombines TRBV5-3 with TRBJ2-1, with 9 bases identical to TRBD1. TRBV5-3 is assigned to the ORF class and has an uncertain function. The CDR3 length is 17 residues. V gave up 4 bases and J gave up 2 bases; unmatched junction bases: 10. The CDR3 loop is CARSRHRGRDPYNEQFF. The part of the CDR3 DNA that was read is TGTGCCAGAAGCCGCCACAGGGGGCGGGATCCCTACAATGAG.

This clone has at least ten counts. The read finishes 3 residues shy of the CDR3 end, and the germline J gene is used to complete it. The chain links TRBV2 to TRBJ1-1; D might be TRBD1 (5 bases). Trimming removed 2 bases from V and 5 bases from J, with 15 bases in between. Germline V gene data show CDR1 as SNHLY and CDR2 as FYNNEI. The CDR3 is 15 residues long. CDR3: CASSERLPRGTEAFF. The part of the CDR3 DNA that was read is TGTGCCAGCAGTGAAAGGTTACCGAGGGGTACTGAA.

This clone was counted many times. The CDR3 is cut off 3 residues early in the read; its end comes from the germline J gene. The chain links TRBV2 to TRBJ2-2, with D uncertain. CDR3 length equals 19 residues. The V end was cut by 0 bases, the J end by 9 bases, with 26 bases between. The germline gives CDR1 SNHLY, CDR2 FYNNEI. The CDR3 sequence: CASSEAFPQLVGLNWELFF. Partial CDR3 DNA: TGTGCCAGCAGTGAAGCGTTCCCCCAATTGGTGGGCCTCAACTGGGAG. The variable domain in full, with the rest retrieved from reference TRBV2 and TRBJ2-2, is EPEVTQTPSHQVTQMGQEVILRCVPISNHLYFYWYRQILGQKVEFLVSFYNNEISEKSEIFDDQFSVERPDGSNFTLKIRSTKLEDSAMYFCASSEAFPQLVGLNWELFFGEGSRLTVL.

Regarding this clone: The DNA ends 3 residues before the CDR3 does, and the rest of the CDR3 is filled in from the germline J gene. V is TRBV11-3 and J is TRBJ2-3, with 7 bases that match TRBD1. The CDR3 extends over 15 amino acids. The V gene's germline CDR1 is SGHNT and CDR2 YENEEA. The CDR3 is CASRPSRQGRETQYF. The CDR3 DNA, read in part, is TGTGCCAGCAGGCCCAGCAGACAGGGAAGAGAGACG.

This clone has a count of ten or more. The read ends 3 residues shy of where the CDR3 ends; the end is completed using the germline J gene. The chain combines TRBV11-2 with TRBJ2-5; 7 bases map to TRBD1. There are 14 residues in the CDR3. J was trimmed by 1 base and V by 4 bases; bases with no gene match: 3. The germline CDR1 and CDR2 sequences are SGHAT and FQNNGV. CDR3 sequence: CASSSQGVQETQYF. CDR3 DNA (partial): TGTGCCAGCAGCTCGCAGGGGGTCCAAGAGACC.

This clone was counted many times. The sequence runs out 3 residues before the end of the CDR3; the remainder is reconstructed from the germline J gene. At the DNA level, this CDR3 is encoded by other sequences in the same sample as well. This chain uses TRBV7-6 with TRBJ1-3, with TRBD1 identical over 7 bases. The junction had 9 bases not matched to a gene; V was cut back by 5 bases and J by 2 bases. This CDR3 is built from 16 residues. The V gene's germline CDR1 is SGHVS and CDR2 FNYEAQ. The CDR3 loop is CASSQGDSHAGNTIYF. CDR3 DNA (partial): TGTGCCAGCAGCCAGGGGGACAGCCATGCTGGAAACACC.

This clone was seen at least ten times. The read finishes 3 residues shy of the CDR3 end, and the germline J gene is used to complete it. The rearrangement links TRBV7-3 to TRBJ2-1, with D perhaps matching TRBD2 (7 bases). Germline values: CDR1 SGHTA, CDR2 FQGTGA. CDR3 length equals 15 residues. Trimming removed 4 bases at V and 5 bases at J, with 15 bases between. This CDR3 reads CASSSDGGPNNEQFF. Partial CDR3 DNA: TGTGCCAGCAGCTCGGACGGGGGGCCGAACAATGAG.

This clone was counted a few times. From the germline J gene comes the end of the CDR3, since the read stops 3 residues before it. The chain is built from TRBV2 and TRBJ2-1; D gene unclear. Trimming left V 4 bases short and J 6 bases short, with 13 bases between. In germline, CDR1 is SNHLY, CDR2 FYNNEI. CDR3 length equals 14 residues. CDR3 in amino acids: CASSASNLLNEQFF. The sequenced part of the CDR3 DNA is TGTGCCAGCAGTGCTAGTAACCTTCTCAATGAG. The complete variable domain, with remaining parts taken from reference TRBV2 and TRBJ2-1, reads EPEVTQTPSHQVTQMGQEVILRCVPISNHLYFYWYRQILGQKVEFLVSFYNNEISEKSEIFDDQFSVERPDGSNFTLKIRSTKLEDSAMYFCASSASNLLNEQFFGPGTRLTVL.

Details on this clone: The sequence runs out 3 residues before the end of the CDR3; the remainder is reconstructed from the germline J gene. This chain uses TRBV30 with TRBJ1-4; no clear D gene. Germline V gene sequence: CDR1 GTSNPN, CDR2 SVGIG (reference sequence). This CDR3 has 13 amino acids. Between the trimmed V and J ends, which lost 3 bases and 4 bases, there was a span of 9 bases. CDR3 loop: CAWRRAVNEKLFF. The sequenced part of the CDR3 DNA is TGTGCCTGGAGAAGGGCTGTTAATGAAAAA.

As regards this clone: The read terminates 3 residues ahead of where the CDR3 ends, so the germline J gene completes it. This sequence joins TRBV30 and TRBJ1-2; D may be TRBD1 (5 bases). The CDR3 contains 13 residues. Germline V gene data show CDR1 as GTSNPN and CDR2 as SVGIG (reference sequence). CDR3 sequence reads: CALRYAGLNDYTF. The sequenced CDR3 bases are TGTGCTTTAAGATACGCGGGACTGAACGAC.